Each of the 6 T cell receptor beta chains below was sequenced from the same sample in a study of CXCR3-negative and CXCR3-positive naive CD8 T cells. The authors made the TRB cDNA libraries by 5' RACE using UMI labels. TCRdb re-called the 5' RACE reads and gives one entry per CDR3 protein, without DNA. The sample table sets out about 63,000 distinct CDR3 sequences. These receptors lack a known antigen. The study's findings and limits: Greater hydrophobicity was found in TRB CDR3s of CXCR3-positive naive cells than of CXCR3-negative naive cells.

The sequenced sample consisted of naive CXCR3+ CD8+ T cells from blood. Regarding subset: CD45RO-CCR7+CD27+CD95- naive CD8+ T cells expressing CXCR3 (TNR3+). The receptor source for this set is a human donor in good health. Some clones in this sample may be carry-over from other donors' samples.

This chain uses TRBV29-1 with TRBJ1-2; absent DNA, TCRdb's TRBD1 call cannot be checked. CDR3 length equals 13 residues. Germline loops: CDR1 SQVTM, CDR2 ANQGSEA. The CDR3 protein is CSVVGQGAVGYTF.

This chain joins TRBV6-4 and TRBJ2-3; no DNA is available, so the TRBD2 call from TCRdb remains unchecked. This CDR3 comprises 16 residues. Germline lookup yields CDR1 MRHNA and CDR2 SNTAGT. The CDR3 is CASSDSSSGSTDTQYF.

The V and J genes are TRBV5-1 and TRBJ2-7; the D call of TRBD1 rests on TCRdb alone, since no DNA is present to check it. Per germline, CDR1 SGHRS and CDR2 YFSETQ. CDR3 size: 14 residues. The CDR3 region is CASSAGTPSYEQYF.

The chain employs TRBV11-3 and TRBJ2-3; the TRBD1 assignment by TCRdb is unverifiable without DNA. Germline CDR1 and CDR2: SGHNT and YENEEA. The CDR3 contains 13 residues. CDR3 loop: CASSATGGDTQYF.

The chain couples TRBV7-6 to TRBJ2-1. Looked up from germline, CDR1 is SGHVS and CDR2 is FNYEAQ. This CDR3 contains 14 residues. The CDR3 is CASSLSGRYNEQFF.

This sequence joins TRBV19 and TRBJ1-1; TCRdb outputs TRBD1, but without DNA this stays unchecked. The germline CDR1 and CDR2 sequences are LNHDA and SQIVND (reference sequence). CDR3 length: 15 residues. The CDR3: CASSRVPPWNTEAFF.